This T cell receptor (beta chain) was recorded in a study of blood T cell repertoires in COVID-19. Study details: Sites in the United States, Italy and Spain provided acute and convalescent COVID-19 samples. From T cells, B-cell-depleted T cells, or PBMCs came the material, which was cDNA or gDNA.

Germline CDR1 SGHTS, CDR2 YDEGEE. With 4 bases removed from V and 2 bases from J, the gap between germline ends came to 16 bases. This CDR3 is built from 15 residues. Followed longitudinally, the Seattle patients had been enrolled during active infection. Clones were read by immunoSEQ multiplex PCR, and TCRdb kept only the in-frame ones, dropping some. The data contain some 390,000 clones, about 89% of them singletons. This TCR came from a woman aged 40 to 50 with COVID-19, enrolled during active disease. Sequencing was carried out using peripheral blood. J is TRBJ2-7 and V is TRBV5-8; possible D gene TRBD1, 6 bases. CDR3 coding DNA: TGTGCCAGCAGCCGTAGGGGGACGAGGGCCTACGAGCAGTACTTC. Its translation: CASSRRGTRAYEQYF.